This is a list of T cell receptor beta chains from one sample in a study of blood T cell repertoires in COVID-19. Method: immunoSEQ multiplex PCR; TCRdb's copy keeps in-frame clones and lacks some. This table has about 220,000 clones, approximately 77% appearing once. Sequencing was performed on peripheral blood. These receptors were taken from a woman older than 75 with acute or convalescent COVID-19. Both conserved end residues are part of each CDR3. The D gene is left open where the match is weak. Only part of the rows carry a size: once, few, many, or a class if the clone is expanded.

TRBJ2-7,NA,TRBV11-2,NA,CASSLGLNYEQYF,TGTGCCAGCAGCTTAGGGCTTAACTACGAGCAGTACTTC
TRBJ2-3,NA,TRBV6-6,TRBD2,CASSYAGGGAADTQYF,TGTGCCAGCAGTTACGCCGGCGGGGGGGCAGCAGATACGCAGTATTTT
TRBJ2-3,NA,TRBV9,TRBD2,CASSTGTSGGALGDTQYF,TGTGCCAGCAGCACGGGTACTAGCGGGGGGGCCCTCGGAGATACGCAGTATTTT
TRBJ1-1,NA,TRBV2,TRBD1,CASSGVTGPTEAFF,TGTGCCAGCAGTGGAGTGACAGGGCCCACTGAAGCTTTCTTT
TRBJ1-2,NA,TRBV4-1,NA,CASSQGRQETYGYTF,TGCGCCAGCAGCCAAGGAAGACAGGAGACCTATGGCTACACCTTC
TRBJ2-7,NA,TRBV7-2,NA,CASNDRFLEQYF,TGTGCCAGCAACGACAGGTTTTTGGAGCAGTACTTC
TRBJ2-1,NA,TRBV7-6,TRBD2,CASSLRLTGGPNEQFF,TGTGCCAGCAGCTTACGGCTAACGGGGGGACCCAATGAGCAGTTCTTC
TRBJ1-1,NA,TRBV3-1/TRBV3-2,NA,CASIPINTEAFF,TGTGCCAGCATCCCAATCAACACTGAAGCTTTCTTT
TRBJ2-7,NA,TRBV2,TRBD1,CASSKGQGAYEQYF,TGTGCCAGCAGTAAGGGACAGGGGGCGTACGAGCAGTACTTC
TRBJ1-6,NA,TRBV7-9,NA,CASSYQNSPLHF,TGTGCCAGCAGCTATCAGAATTCACCCCTCCACTTT
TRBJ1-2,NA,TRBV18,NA,CASSPQGLLANGYTF,TGTGCCAGCTCACCACAGGGCCTCTTAGCGAATGGCTACACCTTC
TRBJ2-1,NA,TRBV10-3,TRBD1,CAFRAGQGRDEQFF,TGTGCCTTCCGCGCCGGACAGGGTCGAGATGAGCAGTTCTTC
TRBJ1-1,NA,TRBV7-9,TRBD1,CASSSGQGARGAF,TGTGCCAGCAGTTCTGGACAGGGGGCGCGAGGGGCTTTT
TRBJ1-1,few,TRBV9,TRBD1,CASSSLGTGGDTEAFF,TGTGCCAGCAGCTCCTTGGGAACAGGGGGGGACACTGAAGCTTTCTTT
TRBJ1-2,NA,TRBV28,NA,CASSYYMAAYGYTF,TGTGCCAGCAGTTATTACATGGCCGCCTATGGCTACACCTTC
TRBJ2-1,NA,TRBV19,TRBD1,CASSGLQGTEQFF,TGTGCCAGTAGCGGCCTACAGGGGACTGAGCAGTTCTTC
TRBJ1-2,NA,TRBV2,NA,CASSEALQGHYGYTF,TGTGCCAGCAGTGAAGCGCTTCAGGGGCACTATGGCTACACCTTC
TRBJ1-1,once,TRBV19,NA,CASSPTAGSTEAFF,TGTGCCAGTAGTCCGACCGCAGGATCCACTGAAGCTTTCTTT
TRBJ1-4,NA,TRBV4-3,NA,CASSLRGRGSGKLFF,TGCGCCAGCAGCCTAAGAGGCAGGGGTTCAGGAAAACTGTTTTTT
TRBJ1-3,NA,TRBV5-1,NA,CASSLRSGTGGNTIYF,TGCGCCAGCAGCTTGCGCTCAGGGACTGGAGGAAACACCATATATTTT
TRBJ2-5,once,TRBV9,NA,CASSSGNILERTQYF,TGTGCCAGCAGCTCGGGGAACATACTCGAGAGGACCCAGTACTTC
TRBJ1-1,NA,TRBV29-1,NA,CSVVLNLNTEAFF,TGCAGCGTTGTACTCAACCTAAACACTGAAGCTTTCTTT
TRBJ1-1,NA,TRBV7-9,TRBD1,CASSLGQGKTEAFF,TGTGCCAGCAGCTTGGGACAGGGGAAGACTGAAGCTTTCTTT
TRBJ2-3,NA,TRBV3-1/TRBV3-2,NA,CASSQAAANTDTQYF,TGTGCCAGCAGCCAAGCGGCAGCGAACACAGATACGCAGTATTTT
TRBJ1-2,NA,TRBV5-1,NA,CASSLDLAGNYGYTF,TGCGCCAGCAGCTTAGATTTGGCAGGCAACTATGGCTACACCTTC
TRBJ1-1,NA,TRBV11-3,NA,CASSLSREASGAGTEAFF,TGTGCCAGCAGCTTATCTCGAGAGGCTTCAGGGGCCGGGACTGAAGCTTTCTTT
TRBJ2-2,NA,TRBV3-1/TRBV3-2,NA,CASSHRGGTGELFF,TGTGCCAGCAGCCATAGGGGGGGAACCGGGGAGCTGTTTTTT
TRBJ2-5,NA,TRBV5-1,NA,CASSLGRGGETQYF,TGCGCCAGCAGCTTGGGCCGGGGTGGGGAGACCCAGTACTTC
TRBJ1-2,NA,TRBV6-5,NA,CASSYGEEDYGYTF,TGTGCCAGCAGTTACGGTGAGGAGGACTATGGCTACACCTTC
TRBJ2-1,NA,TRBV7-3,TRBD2,CASSPPLTSGGASNNEQFF,TGTGCCAGCAGCCCACCCCTGACTAGCGGGGGGGCCAGTAACAATGAGCAGTTCTTC
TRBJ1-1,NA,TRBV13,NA,CASSLETLGRWIPEAFF,TGTGCCAGCAGCTTAGAAACGTTGGGCAGATGGATCCCTGAAGCTTTCTTT
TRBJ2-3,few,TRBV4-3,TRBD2,CASSQGLAGGTDTQYF,TGCGCCAGCAGCCAAGGACTAGCGGGGGGCACAGATACGCAGTATTTT
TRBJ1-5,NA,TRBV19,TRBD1,CASTFLGQGAGQPQHF,TGTGCCAGTACCTTCCTGGGACAGGGGGCAGGTCAGCCCCAGCATTTT
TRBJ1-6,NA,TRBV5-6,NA,CASSRRDNGSPLHF,TGTGCCAGCAGCCGGAGGGATAACGGTTCACCCCTCCACTTT
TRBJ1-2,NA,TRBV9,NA,CASSVADTLYGYTF,TGTGCCAGCAGCGTAGCTGACACTCTCTATGGCTACACCTTC
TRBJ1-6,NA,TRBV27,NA,CASSPGGTLHF,TGTGCCAGCAGCCCGGGAGGTACGCTCCACTTT
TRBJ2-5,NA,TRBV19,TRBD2,CASSIGVPGLAQETQYF,TGTGCCAGTAGTATAGGGGTCCCGGGACTAGCCCAAGAGACCCAGTACTTC
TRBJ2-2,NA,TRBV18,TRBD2,CASSPTSGGTTGELFF,TGTGCCAGCTCTCCGACTAGCGGGGGGACCACCGGGGAGCTGTTTTTT
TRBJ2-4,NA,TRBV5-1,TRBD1,CASSESTGGHGRDIQYF,TGCGCCAGCAGCGAATCGACAGGGGGGCATGGTCGAGACATTCAGTACTTC
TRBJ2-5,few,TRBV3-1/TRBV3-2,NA,CASSLGRGSQETQYF,TGTGCCAGCAGCCTCGGCCGAGGGAGTCAAGAGACCCAGTACTTC
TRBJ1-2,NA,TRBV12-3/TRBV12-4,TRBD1,CASSIRDSHGYTF,TGTGCCAGCAGTATCCGGGACAGTCACGGCTACACCTTC
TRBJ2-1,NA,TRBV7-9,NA,CASSLENTRSFF,TGTGCCAGCAGCTTAGAGAACACGAGGTCGTTCTTC
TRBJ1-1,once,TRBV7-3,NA,CASKRMRDTEAFF,TGTGCCAGCAAACGGATGAGGGATACTGAAGCTTTCTTT
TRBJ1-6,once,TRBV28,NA,CASSLVGLRGSPLHF,TGTGCCAGCAGTTTGGTAGGACTCAGGGGTTCACCCCTCCACTTT
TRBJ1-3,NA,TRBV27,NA,CASRADMAGNTIYF,TGTGCCAGCAGGGCCGACATGGCTGGAAACACCATATATTTT
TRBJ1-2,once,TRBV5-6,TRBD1,CASRGQGKDYGYTF,TGTGCCAGCAGGGGACAGGGAAAGGACTATGGCTACACCTTC
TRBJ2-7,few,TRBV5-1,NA,CASSLALTGQAEQYF,TGCGCCAGCAGCTTGGCCTTGACAGGTCAAGCCGAGCAGTACTTC
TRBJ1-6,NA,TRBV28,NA,CASKYPDTLSPLHF,TGTGCCAGCAAGTACCCGGACACCCTATCACCCCTCCACTTT
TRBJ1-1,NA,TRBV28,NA,CASSTPTAEAFF,TGTGCCAGCAGTACACCGACAGCTGAAGCTTTCTTT
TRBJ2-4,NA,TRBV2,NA,CASSESPGRLAKNIQYF,TGTGCCAGCAGTGAATCTCCCGGGAGATTAGCCAAAAACATTCAGTACTTC
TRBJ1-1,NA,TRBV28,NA,CASSQISGRGNTEAFF,TGTGCCAGCAGTCAAATTTCAGGGAGGGGGAACACTGAAGCTTTCTTT
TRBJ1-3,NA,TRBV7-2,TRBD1,CASSRDRGNTIYF,TGTGCCAGCAGCCGGGACAGGGGAAACACCATATATTTT
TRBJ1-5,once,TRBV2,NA,CASSAENVRVGQPQHF,TGTGCCAGCAGTGCTGAAAACGTCAGGGTGGGTCAGCCCCAGCATTTT
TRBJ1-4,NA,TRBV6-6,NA,CASSYAPGSNEKLFF,TGTGCCAGCAGTTACGCGCCAGGGTCTAATGAAAAACTGTTTTTT
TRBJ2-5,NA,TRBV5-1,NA,CASSPSLSQETQYF,TGCGCCAGCAGCCCTAGTTTGTCCCAAGAGACCCAGTACTTC
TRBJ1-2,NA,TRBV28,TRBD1,CASSLPGTGGGGYTF,TGTGCCAGCAGTCTCCCCGGGACAGGGGGCGGCGGCTACACCTTC
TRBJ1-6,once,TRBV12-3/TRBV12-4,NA,CASRSPSSPLHF,TGTGCCAGCAGATCCCCGAGTTCACCCCTCCACTTT
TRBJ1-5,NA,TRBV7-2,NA,CASSRQGPRQPQHF,TGTGCCAGCAGCCGTCAGGGTCCAAGGCAGCCCCAGCATTTT
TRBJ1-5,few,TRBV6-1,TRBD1,CASSEADRGQPQHF,TGTGCCAGCAGTGAAGCCGACAGGGGTCAGCCCCAGCATTTT
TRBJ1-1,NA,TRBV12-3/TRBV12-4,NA,CASTRGEGGSSFF,TGTGCCAGCACTAGGGGGGAGGGAGGTTCATCTTTCTTT